This T cell receptor beta chain was captured by sequencing in a study of T-cell memory formation after mild COVID-19. TCRdb re-called the 5' RACE reads through MiXCR, storing one row per CDR3 protein. The data show roughly 370,000 distinct CDR3 sequences, about a sixth seen once. This clonotype has more than one count but fewer than ten. V lost 6 bases and J lost 2; bases outside the gene matches: 9. The CDR3 runs 15 residues. Germline V gene data show CDR1 as MDHEN and CDR2 as SYDVKM. This clonotype originated in a man aged 18-30 years who had mild COVID-19 (a few samples of this study predate the infection). Cell type and time point are not known. The sequencing sample was made of PBMCs or a T cell subset sorted from them (not recorded which). This rearrangement joins TRBV28 to TRBJ1-1, with 7 bases matching TRBD1. The CDR3: CASRHPDRVNTEAFF. The CDR3 bases are TGTGCCAGCAGGCACCCCGACAGGGTTAACACTGAAGCTTTCTTT.